The following is a T cell receptor beta chain sequence with its context. Antigen specificity is unknown. This sample stems from a study of shared clonotypes between healthy human individuals. Looking at the study overall: CD4 naive cells filled three plates per donor, CD4 memory three, CD8 naive two and CD8 memory one.

General study points: Non-shared clonotypes had lower generation probabilities than those shared by all four donors.

Profiled with immunoSEQ multiplex PCR; TCRdb holds only in-frame clones, not every one. The table has more than 2 million clones, almost 96% seen once. This CDR3 is 16 amino acids long. V lost 1 base and J lost 7; bases outside the gene matches: 8. The germline V gene has CDR1 MGHRA and CDR2 YSYEKL. The donors, healthy adults who were HIV-negative, had experienced no recent acute infections or vaccinations. The sequencing sample was made of naive CD4+ T cells sorted from blood. The sample's subset: CD45RA+ positively selected. The rearrangement joins TRBV4-1 to TRBJ2-1; 9 nucleotides align to TRBD1. This clonotype originated in a man aged 18 to 35 in good health. DNA of the CDR3: TGCGCCAGCAGCCAAGCTATACAGGGGGCGGGGAATGAGCAGTTCTTC. It encodes CASSQAIQGAGNEQFF.